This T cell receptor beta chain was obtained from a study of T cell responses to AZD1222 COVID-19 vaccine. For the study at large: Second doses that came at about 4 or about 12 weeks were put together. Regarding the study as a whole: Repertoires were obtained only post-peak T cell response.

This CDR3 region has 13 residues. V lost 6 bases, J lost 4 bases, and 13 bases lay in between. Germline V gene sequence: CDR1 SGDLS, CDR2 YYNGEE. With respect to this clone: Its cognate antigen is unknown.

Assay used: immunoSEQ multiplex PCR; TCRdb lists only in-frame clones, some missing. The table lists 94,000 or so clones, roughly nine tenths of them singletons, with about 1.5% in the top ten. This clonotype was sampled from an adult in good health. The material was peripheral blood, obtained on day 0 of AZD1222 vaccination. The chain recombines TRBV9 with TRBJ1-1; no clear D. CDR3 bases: TGTGCCAGCACCCGAGGAGGAGGCACTGAAGCTTTCTTT. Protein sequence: CASTRGGGTEAFF.